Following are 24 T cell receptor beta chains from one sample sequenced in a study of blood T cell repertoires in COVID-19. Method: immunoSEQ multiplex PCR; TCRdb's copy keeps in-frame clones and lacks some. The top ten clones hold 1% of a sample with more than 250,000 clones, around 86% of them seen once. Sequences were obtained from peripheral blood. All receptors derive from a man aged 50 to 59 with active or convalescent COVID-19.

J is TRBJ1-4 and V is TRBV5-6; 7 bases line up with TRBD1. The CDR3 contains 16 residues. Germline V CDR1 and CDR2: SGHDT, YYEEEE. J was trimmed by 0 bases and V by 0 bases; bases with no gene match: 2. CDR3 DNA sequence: TGTGCCAGCAGCTTGGCAGGACAGGCAACTAATGAAAAACTGTTTTTT. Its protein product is CASSLAGQATNEKLFF.

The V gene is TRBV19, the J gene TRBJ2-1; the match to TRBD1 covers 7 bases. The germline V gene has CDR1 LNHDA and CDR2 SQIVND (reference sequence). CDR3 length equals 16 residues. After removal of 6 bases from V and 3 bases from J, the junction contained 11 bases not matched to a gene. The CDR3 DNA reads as TGTGCCAGTAGGAAAACCGGGACAGCTAACTACAATGAGCAGTTCTTC. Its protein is CASRKTGTANYNEQFF.

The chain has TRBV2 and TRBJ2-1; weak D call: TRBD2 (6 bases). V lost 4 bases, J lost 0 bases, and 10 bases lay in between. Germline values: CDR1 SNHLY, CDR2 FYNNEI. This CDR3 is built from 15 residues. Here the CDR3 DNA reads TGTGCCAGCAGTGCCGGGACTCTCTCCTACAATGAGCAGTTCTTC. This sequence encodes CASSAGTLSYNEQFF.

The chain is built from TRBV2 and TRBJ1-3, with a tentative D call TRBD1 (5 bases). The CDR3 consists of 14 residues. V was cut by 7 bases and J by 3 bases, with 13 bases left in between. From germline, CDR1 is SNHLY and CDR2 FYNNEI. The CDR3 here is CASTVDIIGNTIYF. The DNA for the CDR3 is TGTGCCAGCACCGTGGACATCATTGGAAACACCATATATTTT.

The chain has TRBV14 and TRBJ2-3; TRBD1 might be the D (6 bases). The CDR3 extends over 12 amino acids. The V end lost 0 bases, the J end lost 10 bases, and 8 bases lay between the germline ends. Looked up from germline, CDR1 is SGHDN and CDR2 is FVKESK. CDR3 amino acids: CASSQDAGAQYF. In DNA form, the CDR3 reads TGTGCCAGCAGCCAAGATGCAGGGGCGCAGTATTTT.

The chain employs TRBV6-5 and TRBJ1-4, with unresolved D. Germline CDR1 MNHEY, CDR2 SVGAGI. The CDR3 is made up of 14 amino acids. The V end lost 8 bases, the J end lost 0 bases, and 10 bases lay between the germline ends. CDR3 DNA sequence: TGTGCCAGCCGGGAGGGAACAACTAATGAAAAACTGTTTTTT. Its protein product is CASREGTTNEKLFF.

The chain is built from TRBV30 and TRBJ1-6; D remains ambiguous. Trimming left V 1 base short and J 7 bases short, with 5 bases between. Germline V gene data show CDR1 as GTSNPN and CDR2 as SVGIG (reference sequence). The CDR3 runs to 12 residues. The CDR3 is CAWSGPNSPLHF. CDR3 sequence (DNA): TGTGCCTGGAGTGGGCCGAATTCACCCCTCCACTTT.

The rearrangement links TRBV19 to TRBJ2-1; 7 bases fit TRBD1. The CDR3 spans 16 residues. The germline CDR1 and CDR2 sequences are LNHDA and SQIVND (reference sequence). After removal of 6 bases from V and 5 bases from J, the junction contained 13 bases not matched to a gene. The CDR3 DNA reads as TGTGCCAGTAGCGAAGGGTTGGGACAGTTCAACAATGAGCAGTTCTTC. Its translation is CASSEGLGQFNNEQFF.

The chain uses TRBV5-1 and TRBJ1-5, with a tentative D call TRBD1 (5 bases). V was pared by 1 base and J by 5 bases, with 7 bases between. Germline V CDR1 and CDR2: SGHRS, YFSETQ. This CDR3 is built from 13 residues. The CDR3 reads CASSLTGDQPQHF. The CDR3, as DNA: TGCGCCAGCAGCTTGACGGGGGATCAGCCCCAGCATTTT.

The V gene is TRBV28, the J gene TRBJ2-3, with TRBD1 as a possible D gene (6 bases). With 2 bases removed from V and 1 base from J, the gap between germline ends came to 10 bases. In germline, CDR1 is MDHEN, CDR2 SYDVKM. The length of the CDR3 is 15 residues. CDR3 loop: CASSLGGEGTDTQYF. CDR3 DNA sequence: TGTGCCAGCAGTTTAGGGGGCGAGGGCACAGATACGCAGTATTTT.

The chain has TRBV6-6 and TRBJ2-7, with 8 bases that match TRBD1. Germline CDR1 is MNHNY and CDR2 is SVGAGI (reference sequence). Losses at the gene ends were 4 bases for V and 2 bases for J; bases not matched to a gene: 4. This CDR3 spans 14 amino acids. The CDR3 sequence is CASSSPGQAYEQYF. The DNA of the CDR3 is TGTGCCAGCAGTTCCCCGGGACAGGCCTACGAGCAGTACTTC.

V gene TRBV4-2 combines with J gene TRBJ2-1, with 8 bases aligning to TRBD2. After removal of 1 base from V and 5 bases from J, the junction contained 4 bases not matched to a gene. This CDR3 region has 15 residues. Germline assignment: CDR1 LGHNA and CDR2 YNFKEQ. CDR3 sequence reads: CASSQGRGGHNEQFF. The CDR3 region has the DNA TGTGCCAGCAGCCAAGGACGGGGGGGCCACAATGAGCAGTTCTTC.

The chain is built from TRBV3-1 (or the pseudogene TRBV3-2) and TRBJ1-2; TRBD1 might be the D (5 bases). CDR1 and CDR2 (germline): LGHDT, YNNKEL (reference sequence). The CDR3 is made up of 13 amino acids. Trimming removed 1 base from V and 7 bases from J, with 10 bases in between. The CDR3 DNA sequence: TGTGCCAGCAGCCAAGGGGGGGGAGGTGGCTACACCTTC. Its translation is CASSQGGGGGYTF.

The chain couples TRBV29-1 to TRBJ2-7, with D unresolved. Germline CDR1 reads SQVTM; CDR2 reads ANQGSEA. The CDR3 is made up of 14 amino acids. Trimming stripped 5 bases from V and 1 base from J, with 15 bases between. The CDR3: CSVFGEQGSYEQYF. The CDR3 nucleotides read TGCAGCGTTTTTGGAGAGCAAGGATCCTACGAGCAGTACTTC.

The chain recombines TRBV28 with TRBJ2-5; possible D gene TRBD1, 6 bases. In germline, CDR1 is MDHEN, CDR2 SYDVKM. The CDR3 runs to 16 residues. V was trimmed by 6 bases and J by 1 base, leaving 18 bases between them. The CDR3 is CASSFTTGSGQETQYF. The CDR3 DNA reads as TGTGCCAGCAGCTTCACTACAGGGTCGGGCCAAGAGACCCAGTACTTC.

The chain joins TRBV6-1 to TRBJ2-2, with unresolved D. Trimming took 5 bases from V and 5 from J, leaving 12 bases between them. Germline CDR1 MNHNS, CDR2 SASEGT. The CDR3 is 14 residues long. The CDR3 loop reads CASSHPTGTGELFF. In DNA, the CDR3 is TGTGCCAGCAGTCACCCCACCGGGACCGGGGAGCTGTTTTTT.

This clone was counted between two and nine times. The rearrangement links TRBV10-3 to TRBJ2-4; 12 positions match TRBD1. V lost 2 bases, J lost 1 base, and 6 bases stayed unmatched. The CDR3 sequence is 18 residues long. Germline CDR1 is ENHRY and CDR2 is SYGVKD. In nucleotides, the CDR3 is TGTGCCATCAGTGAGGGGACAGGGGGCGCCGGGGCCAAAAACATTCAGTACTTC. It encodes CAISEGTGGAGAKNIQYF.

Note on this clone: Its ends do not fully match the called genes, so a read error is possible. The CDR3 DNA reads as TGTGCCATCCGGGCGGGGACAGGGACCTCCTATGAGCAGTACTTC. Its protein product is CAIRAGTGTSYEQYF. This chain connects TRBV10-3 to TRBJ2-7, with 9 nucleotides matching TRBD1. The CDR3 is 15 amino acids. Germline V CDR1 and CDR2: ENHRY, SYGVKD.

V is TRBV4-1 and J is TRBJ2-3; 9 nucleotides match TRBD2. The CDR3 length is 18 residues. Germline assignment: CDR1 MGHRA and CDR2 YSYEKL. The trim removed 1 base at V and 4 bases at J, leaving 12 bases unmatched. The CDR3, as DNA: TGCGCCAGCAGCCAAGGACCTAGCGGGGCCGTCCGGGCAGATACGCAGTATTTT. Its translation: CASSQGPSGAVRADTQYF.

CDR3 coding DNA: TGTGCCAGCAGCCGATCCGGACAGGGGACGGATGAAGCTTTCTTT. Translation gives CASSRSGQGTDEAFF. This chain connects TRBV7-9 to TRBJ1-1; 9 bases fit TRBD1. Germline CDR1 and CDR2: SEHNR and FQNEAQ (reference sequence). The V segment lost 5 bases and the J segment 7 bases; nucleotides outside the gene matches: 11. The CDR3 totals 15 residues.

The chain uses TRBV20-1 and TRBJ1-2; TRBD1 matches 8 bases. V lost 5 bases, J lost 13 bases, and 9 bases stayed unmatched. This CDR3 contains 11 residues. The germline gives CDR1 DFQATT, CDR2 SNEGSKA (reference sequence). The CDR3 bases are TGCAGTGCTCCCCGGGACAGGCGTTTCACCTTC. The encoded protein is CSAPRDRRFTF.

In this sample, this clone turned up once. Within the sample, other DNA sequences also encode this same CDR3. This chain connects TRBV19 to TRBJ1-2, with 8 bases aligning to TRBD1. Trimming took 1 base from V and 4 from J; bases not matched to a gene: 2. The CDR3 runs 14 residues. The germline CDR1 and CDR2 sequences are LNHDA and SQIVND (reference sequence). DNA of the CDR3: TGTGCCAGTAGTATAGGTGACAGGGGCTATGGCTACACCTTC. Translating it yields CASSIGDRGYGYTF.

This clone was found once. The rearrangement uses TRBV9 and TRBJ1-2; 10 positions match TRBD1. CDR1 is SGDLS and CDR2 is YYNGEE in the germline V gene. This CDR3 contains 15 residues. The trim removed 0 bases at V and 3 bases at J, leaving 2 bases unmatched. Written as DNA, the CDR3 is TGTGCCAGCAGCGTAGAAGACAGGGGGCACTATGGCTACACCTTC. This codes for CASSVEDRGHYGYTF.

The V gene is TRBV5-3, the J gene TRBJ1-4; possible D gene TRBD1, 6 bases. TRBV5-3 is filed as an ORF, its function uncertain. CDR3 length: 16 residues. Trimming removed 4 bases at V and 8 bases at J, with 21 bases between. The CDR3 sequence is CARSQLHRVSLEKLFF. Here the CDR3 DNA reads TGTGCCAGAAGCCAACTCCACAGGGTTTCTTTGGAAAAACTGTTTTTT.